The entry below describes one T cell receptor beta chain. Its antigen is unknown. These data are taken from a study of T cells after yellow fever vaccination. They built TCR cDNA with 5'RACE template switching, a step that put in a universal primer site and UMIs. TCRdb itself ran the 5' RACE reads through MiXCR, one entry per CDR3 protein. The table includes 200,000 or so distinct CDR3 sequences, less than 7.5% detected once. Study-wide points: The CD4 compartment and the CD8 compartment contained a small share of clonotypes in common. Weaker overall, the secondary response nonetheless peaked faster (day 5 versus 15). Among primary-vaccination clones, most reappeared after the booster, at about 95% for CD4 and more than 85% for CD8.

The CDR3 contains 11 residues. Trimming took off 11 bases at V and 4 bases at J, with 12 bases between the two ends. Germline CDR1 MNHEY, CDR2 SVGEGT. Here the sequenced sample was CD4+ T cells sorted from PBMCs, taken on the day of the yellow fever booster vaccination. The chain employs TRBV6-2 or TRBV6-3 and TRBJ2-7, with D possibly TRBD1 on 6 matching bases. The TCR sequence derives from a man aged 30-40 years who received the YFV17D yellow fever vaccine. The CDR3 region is CAGSQGYEQYF. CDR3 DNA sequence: TGTGCCGGATCCCAGGGGTACGAGCAGTACTTC.